The rows below give T cell receptor beta chains drawn from one sample of a study of T cells expressing NK-cell markers. One entry per CDR3 protein, without DNA, is what TCRdb gives after re-calling the 5' RACE reads. This sample's table reports about 550,000 distinct CDR3 sequences. Sequencing was carried out using blood T cells: a sorted CD56 or NKG2C T cell subset, CD4+ or CD8+ T cells, or bulk PBMC T cells (not recorded which). These receptor sequences come from a man aged 18 to 29 in good health. Each CDR3 is given with its conserved first and last residue. A clone size is listed for some rows: how often the clone was seen (once, few, many), or a class if it is expanded.

j_gene: TRBJ1-1; v_gene: TRBV6-5; abundance: NA; CDR3aa: CASSNRGPSSFF
j_gene: TRBJ1-6; v_gene: TRBV12-3/TRBV12-4; abundance: NA; CDR3aa: CASSPGPYNSPLHF
j_gene: TRBJ2-2; v_gene: TRBV14; abundance: NA; CDR3aa: CASSQENSFRQNTGELFF
j_gene: TRBJ2-1; v_gene: TRBV7-9; abundance: NA; CDR3aa: CASGRDLYNEQFF
j_gene: TRBJ2-5; v_gene: TRBV20-1; abundance: NA; CDR3aa: CSTRGPGEETQYF
j_gene: TRBJ2-5; v_gene: TRBV12-3/TRBV12-4; abundance: NA; CDR3aa: CASSPSDRGRTETQYF
j_gene: TRBJ2-3; v_gene: TRBV24-1; abundance: NA; CDR3aa: CATSDSLRDSITDTQYF
j_gene: TRBJ2-5; v_gene: TRBV10-3; abundance: NA; CDR3aa: CAISDSGTDQETQYF
j_gene: TRBJ2-5; v_gene: TRBV29-1; abundance: NA; CDR3aa: CSGALSGETQYF
j_gene: TRBJ2-3; v_gene: TRBV20-1; abundance: NA; CDR3aa: CRGCKGSGDCTDTQYF
j_gene: TRBJ1-5; v_gene: TRBV30; abundance: NA; CDR3aa: CAWSSGQRNQPQHF
j_gene: TRBJ2-3; v_gene: TRBV5-5; abundance: NA; CDR3aa: CASSYRTDFTDTQYF
j_gene: TRBJ2-5; v_gene: TRBV29-1; abundance: NA; CDR3aa: CSVELRENLIGTQYF
j_gene: TRBJ2-3; v_gene: TRBV24-1; abundance: NA; CDR3aa: CATSDSPGATGSDTQYF
j_gene: TRBJ2-2; v_gene: TRBV25-1; abundance: NA; CDR3aa: CASSPGLENTGELFF
j_gene: TRBJ1-1; v_gene: TRBV25-1; abundance: NA; CDR3aa: CASKGTGGVNWNTEAFF
j_gene: TRBJ2-7; v_gene: TRBV12-3/TRBV12-4; abundance: NA; CDR3aa: CASSLGQGANEQYF
j_gene: TRBJ2-1; v_gene: TRBV14; abundance: NA; CDR3aa: CASAFGGRAYNEQFF
j_gene: TRBJ2-7; v_gene: TRBV19; abundance: NA; CDR3aa: CASSAGLAGGSYEQYF
j_gene: TRBJ2-2; v_gene: TRBV29-1; abundance: NA; CDR3aa: CGYDRKNTGELFF
j_gene: TRBJ2-3; v_gene: TRBV4-3; abundance: NA; CDR3aa: CASSQDNTGVSTDTQYF
j_gene: TRBJ1-4; v_gene: TRBV7-9; abundance: NA; CDR3aa: CASSLSSEGEKLFF
j_gene: TRBJ2-7; v_gene: TRBV20-1; abundance: NA; CDR3aa: CSIQGLAGDLHEQYF
j_gene: TRBJ2-3; v_gene: TRBV10-2; abundance: medium-sized; CDR3aa: CASSGVFGVTDTQYF
j_gene: TRBJ1-1; v_gene: TRBV29-1; abundance: NA; CDR3aa: CSVMAETENTEAFF
j_gene: TRBJ2-7; v_gene: TRBV7-9; abundance: NA; CDR3aa: CASSLFSQTSSYEQYF
j_gene: TRBJ1-1; v_gene: TRBV12-3/TRBV12-4; abundance: NA; CDR3aa: CASSFTAESTEAFF
j_gene: TRBJ1-6; v_gene: TRBV20-1; abundance: NA; CDR3aa: CSANRADYNSPLHF
j_gene: TRBJ2-7; v_gene: TRBV12-3/TRBV12-4; abundance: NA; CDR3aa: CASSHIAGNYEQYF
j_gene: TRBJ2-7; v_gene: TRBV6-5; abundance: NA; CDR3aa: CASSYSNRVSSYEQYF
j_gene: TRBJ2-2; v_gene: TRBV6-2/TRBV6-3; abundance: NA; CDR3aa: CASSLVQRNTGELFF
j_gene: TRBJ1-1; v_gene: TRBV29-1; abundance: NA; CDR3aa: CSVARQGGAFF
j_gene: TRBJ2-3; v_gene: TRBV20-1; abundance: NA; CDR3aa: CSATGTSGSRVTDTQYF
j_gene: TRBJ2-1; v_gene: TRBV7-2; abundance: NA; CDR3aa: CASTSGQLVGEQFF
j_gene: TRBJ2-5; v_gene: TRBV7-6; abundance: NA; CDR3aa: CASSLEGSRATQYF
j_gene: TRBJ2-2; v_gene: TRBV5-5; abundance: NA; CDR3aa: CASSFNQGYTGELFF
j_gene: TRBJ2-1; v_gene: TRBV27; abundance: NA; CDR3aa: CASSLGGGSPIPYNEQFF
j_gene: TRBJ2-7; v_gene: TRBV20-1; abundance: NA; CDR3aa: CSATKAGVGDEQYF
j_gene: TRBJ1-1; v_gene: TRBV20-1; abundance: NA; CDR3aa: CSAHPNRGRGTEAFF
j_gene: TRBJ1-2; v_gene: TRBV12-3/TRBV12-4; abundance: NA; CDR3aa: CASSPFNYGYTF
j_gene: TRBJ2-7; v_gene: TRBV5-6; abundance: NA; CDR3aa: CASSLIGGTTSYEQYF
j_gene: TRBJ2-3; v_gene: TRBV5-1; abundance: NA; CDR3aa: CASSPLAAEGDTQYF
j_gene: TRBJ2-5; v_gene: TRBV20-1; abundance: NA; CDR3aa: CSARFKVQETQYF
j_gene: TRBJ1-4; v_gene: TRBV12-3/TRBV12-4; abundance: NA; CDR3aa: CASSGAANEKLFF
j_gene: TRBJ2-1; v_gene: TRBV2; abundance: NA; CDR3aa: CASITLAGGPLSHEQFF
j_gene: TRBJ1-3; v_gene: TRBV6-2/TRBV6-3; abundance: NA; CDR3aa: CASSRSSLGNTIYF
j_gene: TRBJ2-1; v_gene: TRBV4-2; abundance: NA; CDR3aa: CASSQTGPAPSSYNEQFF
j_gene: TRBJ2-3; v_gene: TRBV11-2; abundance: NA; CDR3aa: CASSPAFPFAVLDTQYF
j_gene: TRBJ2-1; v_gene: TRBV4-2; abundance: NA; CDR3aa: CASSQTSTPGTSPDNEQFF
j_gene: TRBJ2-5; v_gene: TRBV11-3; abundance: NA; CDR3aa: CASSFNNVQETQYF
j_gene: TRBJ2-3; v_gene: TRBV11-2; abundance: NA; CDR3aa: CASSLDQWGLAGADTQYF